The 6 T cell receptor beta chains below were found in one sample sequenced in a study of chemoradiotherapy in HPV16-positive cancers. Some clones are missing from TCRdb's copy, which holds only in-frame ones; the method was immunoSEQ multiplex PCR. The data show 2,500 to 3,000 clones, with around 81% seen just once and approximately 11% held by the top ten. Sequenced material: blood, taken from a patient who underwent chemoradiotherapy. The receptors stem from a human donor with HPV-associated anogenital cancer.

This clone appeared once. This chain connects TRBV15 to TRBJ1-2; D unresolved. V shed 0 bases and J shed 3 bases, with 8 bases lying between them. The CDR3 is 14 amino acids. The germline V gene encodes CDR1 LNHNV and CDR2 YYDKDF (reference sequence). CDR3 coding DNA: TGTGCCACCAGCAGAGATTCAGGATACTATGGCTACACCTTC. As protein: CATSRDSGYYGYTF.

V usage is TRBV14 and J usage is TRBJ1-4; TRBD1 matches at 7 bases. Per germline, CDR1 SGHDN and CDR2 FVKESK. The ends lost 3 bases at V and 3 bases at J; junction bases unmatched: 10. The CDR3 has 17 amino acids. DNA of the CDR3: TGTGCCAGCAGCCAGCGACAGGGTGTGAAGGCTAATGAAAAACTGTTTTTT. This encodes CASSQRQGVKANEKLFF.

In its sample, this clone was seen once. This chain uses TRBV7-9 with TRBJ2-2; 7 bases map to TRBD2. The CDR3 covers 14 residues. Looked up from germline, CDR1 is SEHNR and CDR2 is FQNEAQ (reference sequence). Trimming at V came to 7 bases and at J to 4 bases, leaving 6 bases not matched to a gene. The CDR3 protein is CASTGDYLTGELFF. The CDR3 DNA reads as TGTGCCAGCACGGGGGACTACCTCACCGGGGAGCTGTTTTTT.

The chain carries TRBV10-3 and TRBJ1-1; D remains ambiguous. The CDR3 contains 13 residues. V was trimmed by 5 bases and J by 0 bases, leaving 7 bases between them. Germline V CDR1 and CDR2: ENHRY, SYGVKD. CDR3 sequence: CAISKKMNTEAFF. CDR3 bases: TGTGCCATCAGTAAGAAAATGAACACTGAAGCTTTCTTT.

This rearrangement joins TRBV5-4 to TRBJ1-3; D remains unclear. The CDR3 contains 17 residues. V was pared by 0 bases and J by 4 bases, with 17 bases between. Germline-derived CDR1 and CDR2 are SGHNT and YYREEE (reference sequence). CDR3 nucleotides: TGTGCCAGCAGCTTGGCCGGGATTTCAATGGCAGGAAACACCATATATTTT. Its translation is CASSLAGISMAGNTIYF. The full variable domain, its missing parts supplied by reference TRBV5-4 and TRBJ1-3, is ETGVTQSPTHLIKTRGQQVTLRCSSQSGHNTVSWYQQALGQGPQFIFQYYREEENGRGNFPPRFSGLQFPNYSSELNVNALELDDSALYLCASSLAGISMAGNTIYFGEGSWLTVV.

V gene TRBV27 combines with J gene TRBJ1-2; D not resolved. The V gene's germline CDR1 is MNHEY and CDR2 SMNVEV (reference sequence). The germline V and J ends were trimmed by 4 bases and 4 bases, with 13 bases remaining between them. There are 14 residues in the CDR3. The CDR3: CASSSNSLTYGYTF. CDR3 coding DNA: TGTGCCAGCAGTTCCAATAGTCTTACCTATGGCTACACCTTC.